These 29 T cell receptor beta chains share one sample of origin, sequenced in a study of T-cell memory formation after mild COVID-19 (dated by TCRdb to the early 2020s). The library was produced with 5' RACE. Sequencing relied on an Illumina NovaSeq 6000. TCRdb passed the public sequencing reads through fastp at Q25 and MiXCR, retaining productive beta sequences. Rows are combined by CDR3 protein, so each entry shows the most common genes and DNA. The sample yields some 600,000 distinct CDR3 sequences; roughly a sixth were counted once. Roughly 7.7% of the sample comes from the top ten. Material for sequencing was PBMCs or a T cell subset sorted from them (not recorded which). These receptors originate from an adult woman who had mild COVID-19 (a few samples of this study predate the infection). The sample titles of this study are shuffled in the database, so cell type and time point are left out; the donor was told from shared clones.

The chain employs TRBV19 and TRBJ2-1; 7 bases align to TRBD2. CDR1 LNHDA and CDR2 SQIVND come from the germline V gene (reference sequence). With 10 bases clipped from V and 9 bases from J, the junction kept 24 bases outside the gene matches. The CDR3 runs 17 residues. The DNA of the CDR3 is TGTGCCACCAGCCAAGGTCGGGTGCGGGAGCGGATCGGTGAGCAGTTCTTC. Amino acid sequence: CATSQGRVRERIGEQFF.

The chain couples TRBV7-9 to TRBJ2-7, with 12 bases identical to TRBD2. V lost 1 base and J lost 3; bases outside the gene matches: 7. Germline V CDR1 and CDR2: SEHNR, FQNEAQ (reference sequence). The CDR3 totals 17 residues. CDR3 nucleotide sequence: TGTGCCAGCAGCTTAGGACTAGCGGGAGTTAATTACTACGAGCAGTACTTC. Its protein product is CASSLGLAGVNYYEQYF. Full variable domain (outside the CDR3, taken from reference TRBV7-9 and TRBJ2-7): DTGVSQNPRHKITKRGQNVTFRCDPISEHNRLYWYRQTLGQGPEFLTYFQNEAQLEKSRLLSDRFSAERPKGSFSTLEIQRTEQGDSAMYLCASSLGLAGVNYYEQYFGPGTRLTVT.

This clonotype has only a few counts. The chain joins TRBV29-1 to TRBJ2-7; TRBD1 might be the D (6 bases). Between the trimmed V and J ends, which lost 2 bases and 2 bases, there was a span of 16 bases. The CDR3 is 15 amino acids. Germline V CDR1 and CDR2: SQVTM, ANQGSEA. CDR3 coding DNA: TGCAGCGTTGAATTGAAGGCCAGGGGTACCTACGAGCAGTACTTC. Residues: CSVELKARGTYEQYF.

This clonotype was detected a few times. The genes are TRBV7-3 and TRBJ2-1, with 10 nucleotides matching TRBD2. The ends lost 2 bases at V and 10 bases at J; junction bases unmatched: 5. The germline V gene encodes CDR1 SGHTA and CDR2 FQGTGA. CDR3 length: 14 amino acids. The CDR3 bases are TGTGCCAGCAGCTTATCAAATAGCGGGGGGGAGCAGTTCTTC. Translation gives CASSLSNSGGEQFF.

This clonotype was recorded many times. The rearrangement uses TRBV4-1 and TRBJ2-2, with TRBD1 as a possible D gene (6 bases). There are 15 residues in the CDR3. V gave up 0 bases and J gave up 1 base, with 6 bases separating them. The germline CDR1 and CDR2 sequences are MGHRA and YSYEKL. The CDR3 nucleotides read TGCGCCAGCAGCCAAGAGGGACAGAACACCGGGGAGCTGTTTTTT. This codes for CASSQEGQNTGELFF.

This clonotype was picked up a small number of times. CDR3 sequence (DNA): TGCAGCGTTGAAGGAATCCACAATGAGCAGTTCTTC. Protein product: CSVEGIHNEQFF. The J gene is TRBJ2-1, the V gene TRBV29-1; D unclear. This CDR3 has 12 residues. The germline V gene encodes CDR1 SQVTM and CDR2 ANQGSEA. With 1 base removed from V and 5 bases from J, the gap between germline ends came to 6 bases.

This clonotype has just one count. The chain employs TRBV7-9 and TRBJ1-2, with D unresolved. Trimming removed 4 bases at V and 3 bases at J, with 12 bases between. The CDR3 runs to 14 residues. In germline, CDR1 is SEHNR, CDR2 FQNEAQ (reference sequence). DNA for the CDR3: TGTGCCAGCAGCTCGACGGGGTCCTACTATGGCTACACCTTC. This gives the protein CASSSTGSYYGYTF.

The genes are TRBV14 and TRBJ2-1; 13 bases fit TRBD2. V lost 5 bases and J lost 11; bases outside the gene matches: 6. In germline, CDR1 is SGHDN, CDR2 FVKESK. This CDR3 spans 14 amino acids. In nucleotides, the CDR3 is TGTGCCAGCAGCTCCGGGACTAGCGGGACCCAGCAGTTCTTC. The encoded protein is CASSSGTSGTQQFF. Drawing the rest from reference TRBV14 and TRBJ2-1, the complete variable domain is EAGVTQFPSHSVIEKGQTVTLRCDPISGHDNLYWYRRVMGKEIKFLLHFVKESKQDESGMPNNRFLAERTGGTYSTLKVQPAELEDSGVYFCASSSGTSGTQQFFGPGTRLTVL.

The chain combines TRBV6-5 with TRBJ1-2; a possible D gene is TRBD1 (6 bases). From germline, CDR1 is MNHEY and CDR2 SVGAGI. V shed 5 bases and J shed 8 bases, with 15 bases lying between them. The CDR3 loop spans 13 amino acids. CDR3 coding DNA: TGTGCCAGCAGTCAACAGGGTAGCAGAGGCTACACCTTC. Amino acids: CASSQQGSRGYTF.

This clonotype has only a few counts. This sequence joins TRBV29-1 and TRBJ1-1, with D unclear. This CDR3 spans 13 amino acids. The V and J ends lost 2 bases and 1 base respectively, with 8 bases between them. Germline CDR1 and CDR2: SQVTM and ANQGSEA. CDR3 bases: TGCAGCGTTGAAAGGAACAGGAACACTGAAGCTTTCTTT. This sequence encodes CSVERNRNTEAFF.

This clonotype occurred a few times. This rearrangement joins TRBV2 to TRBJ2-7; D unresolved. Trimming cost V 8 bases and J 6 bases, with 11 bases left between them. The CDR3 is 11 residues long. Germline-derived CDR1 and CDR2 are SNHLY and FYNNEI. The CDR3, as DNA: TGTGCCAGCTCTGTCGCGCTCGAGCAGTACTTC. This codes for CASSVALEQYF.

There are a few counts of this clonotype. The CDR3 loop reads CASSQDRRTLTDTQYF. The CDR3 nucleotides are TGTGCCAGCAGCCAAGATCGGAGGACCCTCACAGATACGCAGTATTTT. The chain has TRBV4-2 and TRBJ2-3; the D gene is possibly TRBD2 (5 bases). V lost 0 bases and J lost 2, with 12 bases in between. The CDR3 extends over 16 amino acids. Germline V gene data show CDR1 as LGHNA and CDR2 as YNFKEQ.

The chain carries TRBV6-2 or TRBV6-3 and TRBJ1-5, with D unclear. Germline CDR1 is MNHEY and CDR2 is SVGEGT. Trimming cost V 5 bases and J 3 bases, with 11 bases left between them. The CDR3 consists of 14 residues. The CDR3: CASSPSPSNQPQHF. DNA for the CDR3: TGTGCCAGCAGTCCGTCCCCCTCCAATCAGCCCCAGCATTTT.

In this sample, this clonotype turned up once. V gene TRBV14 combines with J gene TRBJ2-3; 8 bases line up with TRBD1. Germline trimming cut 1 base from V and 2 bases from J; bases unmatched to any gene: 8. The CDR3 runs to 17 residues. The germline V gene encodes CDR1 SGHDN and CDR2 FVKESK. The CDR3 coding sequence is TGTGCCAGCAGCCAAGTGCAGGGGGCAACGGTCACAGATACGCAGTATTTT. The encoded protein is CASSQVQGATVTDTQYF.

This clonotype was seen a few times. The rearrangement uses TRBV3-1 and TRBJ2-7, with D hard to call. Trimming cost V 3 bases and J 5 bases, with 23 bases left between them. The CDR3 runs to 17 residues. Germline values: CDR1 LGHDT, CDR2 YNNKEL (reference sequence). Here the CDR3 DNA reads TGTGCCAGCAGCCAGCCATCAGGAGTATACCTAAACCACGAGCAGTACTTC. Its translation is CASSQPSGVYLNHEQYF.

This clonotype has a handful of counts. V and J are TRBV6-5 and TRBJ2-5; TRBD1 agrees at 10 bases. The J segment lost 5 bases and the V segment lost 2 bases, leaving 14 bases of the junction unmatched. The length of the CDR3 is 18 residues. CDR1 and CDR2 from the germline V gene are MNHEY and SVGAGI. CDR3 residues: CASSYQIPGTGARETQYF. For the CDR3, the DNA is TGTGCCAGCAGTTACCAGATTCCCGGGACAGGGGCGAGGGAGACCCAGTACTTC.

This clonotype occurred many times. The V call is TRBV5-1, the J call TRBJ2-5, with TRBD2 identical over 10 bases. CDR1 and CDR2 (germline): SGHRS, YFSETQ. The CDR3 sequence is 14 residues long. The J segment lost 3 bases and the V segment lost 4 bases, leaving 3 bases of the junction unmatched. The CDR3 region is CASSPGTSEETQYF. The CDR3 nucleotides are TGCGCCAGCAGCCCGGGGACTAGCGAAGAGACCCAGTACTTC.

The rearrangement joins TRBV6-6 to TRBJ2-1; 10 bases line up with TRBD2. The CDR3 consists of 16 residues. With V trimmed by 0 bases and J by 4 bases, 3 bases remained unmatched. Germline-derived CDR1 and CDR2 are MNHNY and SVGAGI (reference sequence). CDR3 in amino acids: CASSYSSGGAYNEQFF. The CDR3 nucleotides are TGTGCCAGCAGTTACTCGAGCGGGGGGGCGTACAATGAGCAGTTCTTC.

This clonotype was seen only a few times. The rearrangement uses TRBV7-2 and TRBJ2-3, with D perhaps TRBD1 (7 bases). This CDR3 is built from 17 residues. Germline V CDR1 and CDR2: SGHTA, FQGNSA. V lost 1 base to trimming and J lost 7 bases, with 21 bases between them. The CDR3 spells CASSLGRGGGNMYTQYF. CDR3 coding DNA: TGTGCCAGCAGCTTAGGCCGTGGAGGGGGCAACATGTATACGCAGTATTTT.

This clonotype was seen a handful of times. J is TRBJ2-7 and V is TRBV9, with D tentatively TRBD1 (6 bases). V was shortened by 3 bases and J by 0 bases, with 10 bases between the two germline ends. Germline CDR1 and CDR2: SGDLS and YYNGEE. The CDR3 loop spans 14 amino acids. CDR3 protein: CASSGGHFSYEQYF. CDR3 coding DNA: TGTGCCAGCAGCGGGGGGCATTTCTCCTACGAGCAGTACTTC.

The chain has TRBV21-1 and TRBJ2-5; the tabulated D call, TRBD2, remains unverified against the DNA. TRBV21-1 is deemed a pseudogene. The CDR3 totals 18 residues. CDR3 amino acids: CASSNRNFRPEEGETQYF. CDR3 sequence (DNA): TGTGCCAGCAGCAACAGGAATTTCCGACCGGAGGAAGGAGAGACCCAGTACTTC.

The chain links TRBV6-2 or TRBV6-3 to TRBJ2-3, with 7 bases lining up with TRBD1. The V segment lost 7 bases and the J segment 4 bases; nucleotides outside the gene matches: 8. Germline CDR1 reads MNHEY; CDR2 reads SVGEGT. The CDR3 spans 14 residues. As DNA, the CDR3 is TGTGCCAGCAACCAAGGGGGCGGCCCAGATACGCAGTATTTT. The encoded protein is CASNQGGGPDTQYF.

This clonotype has only a few counts. The chain joins TRBV5-1 to TRBJ2-5, with 9 bases lining up with TRBD2. Germline V gene lookup returns CDR1 SGHRS and CDR2 YFSETQ. This CDR3 comprises 15 residues. The V segment lost 6 bases and the J segment 4 bases; nucleotides outside the gene matches: 10. The CDR3: CASTRPSAGGETQYF. The CDR3 nucleotides read TGCGCCAGCACACGACCTTCAGCGGGGGGAGAGACCCAGTACTTC. Variable domain in full (rest from reference TRBV5-1 and TRBJ2-5): KAGVTQTPRYLIKTRGQQVTLSCSPISGHRSVSWYQQTPGQGLQFLFEYFSETQRNKGNFPGRFSGRQFSNSRSEMNVSTLELGDSALYLCASTRPSAGGETQYFGPGTRLLVL.

This clonotype has only a few counts. The chain recombines TRBV7-9 with TRBJ2-5; D may correspond to TRBD1 or TRBD2 (5 bases each). Per germline, CDR1 SEHNR and CDR2 FQNEAQ (reference sequence). V was clipped by 5 bases and J by 1 base, with 14 bases between them. This CDR3 region has 15 residues. The CDR3 loop reads CASSPGLGPQETQYF. The CDR3 coding sequence is TGTGCCAGCAGCCCGGGGCTCGGCCCCCAAGAGACCCAGTACTTC.

The chain carries TRBV2 and TRBJ2-7; 8 bases line up with TRBD2. V lost 1 base to trimming and J lost 2 bases; unmatched junction nucleotides: 7. Germline values: CDR1 SNHLY, CDR2 FYNNEI. The CDR3 extends over 16 amino acids. The CDR3 loop is CASSEEGGGLAYEQYF. In nucleotides, the CDR3 is TGTGCCAGCAGTGAAGAAGGCGGGGGGCTCGCCTACGAGCAGTACTTC. Drawing the rest from reference TRBV2 and TRBJ2-7, the complete variable domain is EPEVTQTPSHQVTQMGQEVILRCVPISNHLYFYWYRQILGQKVEFLVSFYNNEISEKSEIFDDQFSVERPDGSNFTLKIRSTKLEDSAMYFCASSEEGGGLAYEQYFGPGTRLTVT.

A few counts support this clonotype. The chain is built from TRBV29-1 and TRBJ1-1, with TRBD1 identical over 10 bases. The CDR3 runs 14 residues. Germline trimming cut 7 bases from V and 5 bases from J; bases unmatched to any gene: 10. Germline lookup yields CDR1 SQVTM and CDR2 ANQGSEA. CDR3 coding DNA: TGCAGCGCGGAATGGGGGACAGGGGAAACTGAAGCTTTCTTT. Translation gives CSAEWGTGETEAFF. The entire variable domain, with the rest obtained from reference TRBV29-1 and TRBJ1-1, is as follows: SAVISQKPSRDICQRGTSLTIQCQVDSQVTMMFWYRQQPGQSLTLIATANQGSEATYESGFVIDKFPISRPNLTFSTLTVSNMSPEDSSIYLCSAEWGTGETEAFFGQGTRLTVV.

This chain joins TRBV5-6 and TRBJ1-2; D gene uncertain. The CDR3 totals 14 residues. The V end lost 4 bases, the J end lost 8 bases, and 18 bases lay between the germline ends. The V gene's germline CDR1 is SGHDT and CDR2 YYEEEE. The DNA for the CDR3 is TGTGCCAGCAGCCCCTTTGGCACTCGAGGGGGCTACACCTTC. Its translation: CASSPFGTRGGYTF.

For the CDR3, the DNA is TGTGCCAGCAGTTACCCAGCGGGACGGTCAGTTAATACGCAGTATTTT. Protein product: CASSYPAGRSVNTQYF. This rearrangement joins TRBV7-2 to TRBJ2-3, with 7 bases lining up with TRBD2. The CDR3 extends over 16 amino acids. CDR1 is SGHTA and CDR2 is FQGNSA in the germline V gene. V was pared by 6 bases and J by 7 bases, with 16 bases of the junction left unmatched.

V and J are TRBV7-2 and TRBJ2-1; weak D call: TRBD2 (6 bases). The V gene's germline CDR1 is SGHTA and CDR2 FQGNSA. The CDR3 is 16 residues long. Trimming stripped 5 bases from V and 7 bases from J, with 21 bases between. CDR3 nucleotide sequence: TGTGCCAGCAGCCGGACTACCGCAATTAGTGGGAATGAGCAGTTCTTC. Protein sequence: CASSRTTAISGNEQFF.